The 10 T cell receptor beta chains below come from one sample, sequenced in a study of blood T cell repertoires in COVID-19. Assay: immunoSEQ multiplex PCR; the TCRdb copy retains only in-frame clones and omits some. The sample contains about 160,000 clones, around 74% of which appear only once. The sample comprised peripheral blood. The receptors were sampled from a man between 65 and 80 years old with acute or convalescent COVID-19.

The count of this clone is one. The chain links TRBV11-3 to TRBJ2-1, with a possible D match to TRBD2 (6 bases). Deletions cut 0 bases from V and 5 bases from J, with 8 bases between. This CDR3 is 14 amino acids long. CDR1 is SGHNT and CDR2 is YENEEA in the germline V gene. Here the CDR3 reads CASSLDSGNNEQFF. In nucleotides, the CDR3 is TGTGCCAGCAGCTTAGATAGCGGAAACAATGAGCAGTTCTTC.

The rearrangement uses TRBV13 and TRBJ2-1, with 8 nucleotides matching TRBD2. The CDR3 covers 15 residues. Germline V gene data show CDR1 as PRHDT and CDR2 as FYEKMQ (reference sequence). Trimming removed 5 bases from V and 0 bases from J; junction bases left unmatched: 3. CDR3: CASSQSGSSYNEQFF. The CDR3 nucleotides are TGTGCCAGCAGCCAGAGCGGGAGCTCCTACAATGAGCAGTTCTTC.

The chain couples TRBV6-1 to TRBJ2-3; weak D call: TRBD1 (6 bases). This CDR3 is built from 15 residues. Deletions cut 2 bases from V and 2 bases from J, with 11 bases between. CDR1 MNHNS and CDR2 SASEGT come from the germline V gene. The CDR3 DNA reads as TGTGCCAGCAGTGAACTCACAGGGCCCACAGATACGCAGTATTTT. It is translated as CASSELTGPTDTQYF.

This chain links TRBV4-1 with TRBJ2-1, with 9 bases identical to TRBD2. The CDR3 has 18 residues. CDR1 and CDR2 from the germline V gene are MGHRA and YSYEKL. Trimming at V came to 0 bases and at J to 4 bases, leaving 10 bases not matched to a gene. The CDR3 DNA is TGCGCCAGCAGCCAAGATCGAAATAGCGGGAGTTCGTACAATGAGCAGTTCTTC. Translated: CASSQDRNSGSSYNEQFF.

The chain carries TRBV28 and TRBJ1-2, with 8 nucleotides matching TRBD1. The V and J ends lost 6 bases and 2 bases, in that order; junction bases with no gene match: 11. The CDR3 extends over 16 amino acids. Germline V gene lookup returns CDR1 MDHEN and CDR2 SYDVKM. The CDR3 DNA is TGTGCCAGCAGCCGTCAGGACAGGGTCTCAAACTATGGCTACACCTTC. This sequence encodes CASSRQDRVSNYGYTF.

The CDR3 reads CASSAGTGNSEAFF. In DNA, the CDR3 is TGTGCCAGCAGCGCTGGGACAGGGAATTCTGAAGCTTTCTTT. This chain uses TRBV9 with TRBJ1-1; 9 bases fit TRBD1. CDR1 SGDLS and CDR2 YYNGEE come from the germline V gene. Trimming at V came to 3 bases and at J to 6 bases, leaving 6 bases not matched to a gene. There are 14 residues in the CDR3.

The rearrangement uses TRBV28 and TRBJ2-5, with D tentatively TRBD2 (6 bases). This CDR3 is 17 amino acids long. Germline CDR1 is MDHEN and CDR2 is SYDVKM. The V and J ends lost 6 bases and 0 bases respectively, with 20 bases between them. The chain's CDR3 is CASSSTTPGLNQETQYF. In DNA, the CDR3 is TGTGCCAGCAGCTCTACCACACCGGGACTGAACCAAGAGACCCAGTACTTC.

V and J are TRBV29-1 and TRBJ2-7; 12 bases fit TRBD2. This CDR3 comprises 13 residues. CDR1 and CDR2 (germline): SQVTM, ANQGSEA. V shed 5 bases, J shed 4 bases, and the junction held 3 bases outside the gene matches. The CDR3: CSVRTSGMYEQYF. The CDR3 region has the DNA TGCAGCGTTCGGACTAGCGGGATGTACGAGCAGTACTTC.

The chain carries TRBV19 and TRBJ1-2; 10 bases line up with TRBD1. The length of the CDR3 is 15 residues. Germline CDR1 reads LNHDA; CDR2 reads SQIVND (reference sequence). V shed 4 bases and J 4 bases; nucleotides not matched to a gene: 6. The DNA of the CDR3 is TGTGCCAGTAGTACCTTCCGGGACAGGGGCTATGGCTACACCTTC. It codes for CASSTFRDRGYGYTF.

The chain recombines TRBV19 with TRBJ2-2, with 11 bases lining up with TRBD2. This CDR3 comprises 16 residues. Germline V gene data show CDR1 as LNHDA and CDR2 as SQIVND (reference sequence). After removal of 5 bases from V and 7 bases from J, the junction contained 9 bases not matched to a gene. DNA for the CDR3: TGTGCCAGTAGTTTTAGCGGGGGGGCCTTTAGCGGGGAGCTGTTTTTT. It is translated as CASSFSGGAFSGELFF.